The T cell receptor beta chain under discussion was sequenced for a study of cytomegalovirus exposure and HLA in healthy donors. General study points: Several of the most significant clusters appeared, in a later analysis, to be linked to common viral pathogens. A later examination showed that TCR association rates differed by HLA locus, with DRB1 most and HLA-C fewest. The later analysis indicated that the majority of CMV-associated TCR beta chains appeared HLA-restricted.

Details on this clone: The antigen is not known.

The CDR3 is 14 residues long. The V end was cut by 5 bases, the J end by 1 base, with 10 bases between. The germline gives CDR1 WNHNN, CDR2 SYGVQD (reference sequence). 60 Vbeta and 13 Jbeta primers were used in PCR. The assay was immunoSEQ multiplex PCR, and TCRdb's table has in-frame clones only and misses some. In the table there are about 150,000 clones, 82% of which are singletons. Likely unrecorded immune exposures existed in these nominally healthy donors. The receptor's source is a woman aged 45-65 years in good health and CMV-seropositive. V usage is TRBV10-1 and J usage is TRBJ2-3, with D perhaps TRBD2 (6 bases). Input material: PBMCs. The CDR3 DNA reads TGCGCCAGCAGTTCGGGGGACGGCACAGATACGCAGTATTTT. Its translation: CASSSGDGTDTQYF.